Below, one T cell receptor (beta chain) is given with its context. The data were obtained in a study of blood T cell repertoires in COVID-19. Deletions cut 5 bases from V and 3 bases from J, with 16 bases between. Looked up from germline, CDR1 is SQVTM and CDR2 is ANQGSEA. The CDR3 has 14 amino acids. The table came from immunoSEQ multiplex PCR; TCRdb's copy has only in-frame clones and leaves some out. The sample has about 300,000 clones; 90% to 95% are singletons. The chain carries TRBV29-1 and TRBJ1-1; D unclear. Sample: peripheral blood. The source is a woman under 40 with COVID-19, enrolled during active disease. For the CDR3, the DNA is TGCAGCGTTACCCCTCAACATGCGGACACTGAAGCTTTCTTT. It yields the protein CSVTPQHADTEAFF.